The T cell receptor beta chain under discussion was sequenced for a study of molecular identifiers for immune sequencing clone quantification (dated by TCRdb to 2017 to 2018). Study-level background: For a replicate experiment, RNA from around 20,000 or 100,000 naive CD8 T cells was divided into five aliquots, of which four were sequenced. This methods study benchmarked molecular-identifier clustering-based TCR repertoire sequencing (MIDCIRS) and TCR RNA copy counting, using CD8 T cells to do so.

What the study reported, not specific to this receptor: Naive libraries contained spiked-in Jurkat TCR RNA (10 copies' worth), which is not part of the donor repertoire. Spiked-in Jurkat TCR RNA equal to a single cell's worth was reported to be detectable even within one million naive CD8 T cells. When barcode sub-clustering was omitted, TCR diversity was inflated by chimeric consensus sequences, with chimeras reaching as high as 47%. Highly expanded clone sizes could be underestimated because identical TCR molecules may share a barcode. Modeling indicated around 3.2 TCR RNA copies recovered per cell, compared with around 11 by digital PCR, which implies a capture efficiency of around 31%. In CMV-specific effector cells, clones with more than 20 RNA copies contained over 99% of molecules, whereas in naive cells such clones contained under 1% of molecules.

Preparation of the library involved PCR. The run used an Illumina HiSeq 4000. Bulk TCR libraries were generated as previously described, with the TCR primers listed in Table S5 used. Purification of total RNA was performed with the Qiagen AllPrep DNA/RNA kit. Before analysis, reads from multiple sequencing runs of one library were combined. The original methods were these. Reads were retained only if the reads had an exact TCR constant sequence, and the retained reads were trimmed to 150 nt and grouped according to their 12-nt molecular barcodes. Reads inside each barcode group were sub-clustered using a 15% Levenshtein threshold, and a quality-weighted consensus sequence was constructed for each RNA molecule. Non-functional sequences were discarded, and so were lower-count sequences lying one edit away from another sequence. Based on fitting two negative binomial distributions, any barcode sub-cluster with under 20% of the maximum read count was discarded. TCRdb took the public reads, trimmed them with fastp at Q25, ran MiXCR for clone calling and kept in-frame beta chains. A single entry per CDR3 protein holds the most common genes and DNA from its merged rows. For this entry, the V and J calls and clone size follow TCRdb and not the study's own pipeline. This sample gives about 60,000 distinct CDR3 sequences in total; 17% of them show up just once. The ten biggest clones cover 1.5% of the sample.

Libraries of naive CD8 T cells were built from anywhere between roughly 19,000 and 1,000,000 sorted cells, with 10%, 30% or 50% of the purified RNA used. Naive CD8 T cells, defined as CD8+CD4-CCR7+CD45RA+, were FACS-sorted into RLT Plus buffer on a BD FACSAria II. Roughly ten TCR copies' worth of Jurkat RNA were spiked into roughly 20,000-1,000,000 naive CD8 T cell samples to test detection sensitivity. Enrichment of CD8 T cells was done with RosetteSep CD8+ T Cell Enrichment Cocktail plus Ficoll-Paque, and ACK red cell lysis came afterward. Relative to germline, V is missing 2 bases and J is missing 1 base, with 11 bases of the junction outside any gene match. CDR1 and CDR2 are read off the germline V gene as ENHRY and SYGVKD. CDR3 length: 19 amino acids, cysteine to phenylalanine. Here the CDR3 DNA is all that survives: 57 bases in frame from base 1. To note about this clonotype: It has no known antigen specificity. No much larger clone is present one base from it, and per-base qualities are unavailable.

The source is a human donor in good health. Some libraries in this study had Jurkat cell RNA spiked in. Material for sequencing was naive CD8+ T cells from blood, with Jurkat cell RNA spiked in. The cell subset or site label on this specimen signifies: FACS-sorted CD8+CD4-CCR7+CD45RA+ naive T cells. The V and J segments used are TRBV10-3 and TRBJ2-1, with 10 bases in between that match TRBD2. The CDR3 has the sequence CAISETRASGSDSYNEQFF. In nucleotide form, the sequence is TGTGCCATCAGTGAGACCCGGGCTAGCGGGAGTGATTCCTACAATGAGCAGTTCTTC.